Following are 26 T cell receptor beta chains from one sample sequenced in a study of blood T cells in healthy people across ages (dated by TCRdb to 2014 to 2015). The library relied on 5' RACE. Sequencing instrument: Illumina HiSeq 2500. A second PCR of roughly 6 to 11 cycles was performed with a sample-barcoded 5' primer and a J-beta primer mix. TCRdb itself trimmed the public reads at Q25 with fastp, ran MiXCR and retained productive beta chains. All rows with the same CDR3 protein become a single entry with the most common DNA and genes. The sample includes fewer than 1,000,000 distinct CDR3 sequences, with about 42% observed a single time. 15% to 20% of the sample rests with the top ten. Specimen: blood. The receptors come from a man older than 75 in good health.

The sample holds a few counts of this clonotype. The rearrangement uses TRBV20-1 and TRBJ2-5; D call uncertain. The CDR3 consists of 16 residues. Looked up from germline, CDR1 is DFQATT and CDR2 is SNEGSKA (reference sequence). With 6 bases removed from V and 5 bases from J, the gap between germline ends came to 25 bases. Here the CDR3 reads CSARAAVGLSAETQYF. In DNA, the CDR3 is TGCAGTGCGCGAGCTGCTGTGGGATTGTCGGCGGAGACCCAGTACTTC.

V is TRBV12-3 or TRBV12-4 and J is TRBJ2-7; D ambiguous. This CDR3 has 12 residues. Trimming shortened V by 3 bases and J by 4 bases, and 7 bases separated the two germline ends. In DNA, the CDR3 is TGTGCCAGCAGTTTTTCTGTTTACGAGCAGTACTTC. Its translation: CASSFSVYEQYF.

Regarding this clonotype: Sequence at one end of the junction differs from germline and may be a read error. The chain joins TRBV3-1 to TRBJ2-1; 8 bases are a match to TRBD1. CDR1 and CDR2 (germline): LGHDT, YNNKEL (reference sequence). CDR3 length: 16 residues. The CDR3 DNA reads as TGTGCCAGCAGTAGGACAGGGATCGACCCTTACAATGGGCAGTTCTTC. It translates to CASSRTGIDPYNGQFF.

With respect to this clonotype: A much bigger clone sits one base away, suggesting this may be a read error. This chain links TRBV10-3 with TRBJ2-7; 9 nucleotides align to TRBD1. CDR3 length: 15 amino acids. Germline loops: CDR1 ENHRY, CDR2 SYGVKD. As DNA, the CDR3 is TGTGCCATCAATGAGTCACAGGACAGGGGACACGAGCAGTACTTC. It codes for CAINESQDRGHEQYF.

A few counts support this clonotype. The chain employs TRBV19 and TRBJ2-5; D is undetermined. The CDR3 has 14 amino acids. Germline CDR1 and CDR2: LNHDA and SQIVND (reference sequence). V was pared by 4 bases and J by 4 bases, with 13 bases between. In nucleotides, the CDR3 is TGTGCCAGTAGTAGCCCAGGTTCATTAGAGACCCAGTACTTC. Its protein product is CASSSPGSLETQYF.

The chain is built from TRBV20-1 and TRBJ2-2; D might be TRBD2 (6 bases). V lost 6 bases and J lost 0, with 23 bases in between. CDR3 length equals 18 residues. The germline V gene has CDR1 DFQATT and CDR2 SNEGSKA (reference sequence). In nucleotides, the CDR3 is TGCAGTGCAGAGGGGAGAGTCCCGGGACTGGCGAACACCGGGGAGCTGTTTTTT. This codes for CSAEGRVPGLANTGELFF.

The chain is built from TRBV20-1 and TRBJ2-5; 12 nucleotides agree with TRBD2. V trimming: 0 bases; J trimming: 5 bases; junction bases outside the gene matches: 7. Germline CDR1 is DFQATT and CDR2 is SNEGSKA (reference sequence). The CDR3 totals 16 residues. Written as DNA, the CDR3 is TGCAGTGCTAGAGATCAGGCTAGCGGGGGGGTTGAGACCCAGTACTTC. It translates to CSARDQASGGVETQYF.

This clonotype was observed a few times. The CDR3 region is CSATSGTSNEQFF. Here the CDR3 DNA reads TGCAGTGCTACCTCCGGGACTAGCAATGAGCAGTTCTTC. This chain joins TRBV20-1 and TRBJ2-1; 8 positions agree with TRBD2. V shed 4 bases, J shed 6 bases, and the junction held 5 bases outside the gene matches. This CDR3 is 13 amino acids long. Per the germline V gene, CDR1 is DFQATT and CDR2 is SNEGSKA (reference sequence).

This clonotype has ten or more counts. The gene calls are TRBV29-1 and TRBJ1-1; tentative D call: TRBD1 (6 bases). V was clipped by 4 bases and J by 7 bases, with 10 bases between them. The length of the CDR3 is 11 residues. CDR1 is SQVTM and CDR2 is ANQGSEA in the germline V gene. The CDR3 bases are TGCAGCGTTGGAGGGGGATATGAAGCTTTCTTT. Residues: CSVGGGYEAFF.

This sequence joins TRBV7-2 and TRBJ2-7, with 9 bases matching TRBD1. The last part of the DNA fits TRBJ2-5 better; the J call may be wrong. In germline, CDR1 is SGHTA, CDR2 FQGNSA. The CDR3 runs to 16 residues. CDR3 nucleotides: TGTGCCAGCAGCGTTTTCGGGACAGGGCTCCAAGAGACCCAGTACTTC. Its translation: CASSVFGTGLQETQYF.

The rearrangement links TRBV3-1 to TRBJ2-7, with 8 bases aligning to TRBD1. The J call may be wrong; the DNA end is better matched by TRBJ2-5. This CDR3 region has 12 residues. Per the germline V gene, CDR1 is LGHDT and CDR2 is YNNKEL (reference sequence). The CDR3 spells CASARQGETQYF. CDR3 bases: TGTGCCAGCGCTCGACAGGGGGAGACCCAGTACTTC.

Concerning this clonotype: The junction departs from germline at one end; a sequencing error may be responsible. Written as DNA, the CDR3 is TGTGCTAGCTCACCGGACAGGAGCTCTGGAAACACCATATATTTT. It is translated as CASSPDRSSGNTIYF. The rearrangement joins TRBV18 to TRBJ1-3, with 7 bases matching TRBD1. Germline V gene lookup returns CDR1 KGHSH and CDR2 LQKENI. The CDR3 totals 15 residues. The whole variable domain, remainder taken from reference TRBV18 and TRBJ1-3, is NAGVMQNPRHLVRRRGQEARLRCSPMKGHSHVYWYRQLPEEGLKFMVYLQKENIIDESGMPKERFSAEFPKEGPSILRIQQVVRGDSAAYFCASSPDRSSGNTIYFGEGSWLTVV.

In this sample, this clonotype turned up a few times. The CDR3 DNA reads TGTGCCAGCAGCTTTCCACGGGGAGGTGGCTACACCTTC. Translated, it gives CASSFPRGGGYTF. The V and J genes are TRBV11-1 and TRBJ1-2; D not certain. This CDR3 has 13 residues. Trimming stripped 3 bases from V and 7 bases from J, with 12 bases between. Germline V gives CDR1 SGHAT, CDR2 FQDESV (reference sequence).

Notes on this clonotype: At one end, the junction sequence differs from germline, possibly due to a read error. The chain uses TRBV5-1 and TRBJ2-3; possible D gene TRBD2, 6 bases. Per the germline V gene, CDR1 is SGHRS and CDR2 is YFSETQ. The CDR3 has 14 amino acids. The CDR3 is CASSYQRETDTRYF. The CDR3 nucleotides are TGTGCCAGCAGCTATCAACGGGAGACAGATACGCGGTATTTT.

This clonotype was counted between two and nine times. CDR3 in amino acids: CASSETRISSGNPYNEQFF. The CDR3 DNA is TGCGCCAGCAGTGAAACGAGGATCTCTAGCGGCAACCCCTACAATGAGCAGTTCTTC. V usage is TRBV10-2 and J usage is TRBJ2-1; 7 bases are shared with TRBD2. This CDR3 comprises 19 residues. The V gene's germline CDR1 is WSHSY and CDR2 SAAADI. After removal of 3 bases from V and 2 bases from J, the junction contained 16 bases not matched to a gene.

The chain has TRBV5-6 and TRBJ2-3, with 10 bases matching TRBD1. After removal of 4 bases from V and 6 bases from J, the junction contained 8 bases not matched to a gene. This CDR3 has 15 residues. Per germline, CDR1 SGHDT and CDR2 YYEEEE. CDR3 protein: CASSAGTGVKDTQYF. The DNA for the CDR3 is TGTGCCAGCAGCGCCGGGACAGGGGTAAAGGATACGCAGTATTTT. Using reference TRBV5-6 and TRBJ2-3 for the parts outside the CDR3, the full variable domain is DAGVTQSPTHLIKTRGQQVTLRCSPKSGHDTVSWYQQALGQGPQFIFQYYEEEERQRGNFPDRFSGHQFPNYSSELNVNALLLGDSALYLCASSAGTGVKDTQYFGPGTRLTVL.

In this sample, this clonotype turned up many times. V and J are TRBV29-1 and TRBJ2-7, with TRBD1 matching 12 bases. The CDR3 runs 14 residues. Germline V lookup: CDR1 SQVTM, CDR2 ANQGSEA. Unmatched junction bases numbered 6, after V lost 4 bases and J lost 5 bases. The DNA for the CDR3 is TGCAGCGTTGTTGGGGACAGGGGGCTTGACGAGCAGTACTTC. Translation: CSVVGDRGLDEQYF.

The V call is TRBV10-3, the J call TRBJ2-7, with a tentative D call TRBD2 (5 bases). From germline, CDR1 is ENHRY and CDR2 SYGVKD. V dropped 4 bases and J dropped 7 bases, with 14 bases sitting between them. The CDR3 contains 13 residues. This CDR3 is CAISGAEGEEQYF. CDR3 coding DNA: TGTGCCATCAGTGGGGCCGAGGGAGAGGAGCAGTACTTC.

The CDR3 nucleotides read TGTGCCAGCACGGATGGGGGGAGCATGTCCAATGAGCAGTTCTTC. Translation: CASTDGGSMSNEQFF. The chain carries TRBV6-2 or TRBV6-3 and TRBJ2-1, with a weak D call TRBD2 (6 bases). Deletions cut 7 bases from V and 6 bases from J, with 19 bases between. CDR1 is MNHEY and CDR2 is SVGEGT in the germline V gene. The CDR3 is 15 residues long.

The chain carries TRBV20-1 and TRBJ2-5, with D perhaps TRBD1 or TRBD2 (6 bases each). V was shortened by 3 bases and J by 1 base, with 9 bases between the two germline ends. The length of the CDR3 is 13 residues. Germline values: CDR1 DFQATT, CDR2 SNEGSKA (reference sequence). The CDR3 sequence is CSARRGAQETQYF. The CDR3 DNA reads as TGCAGTGCTAGGAGGGGGGCCCAAGAGACCCAGTACTTC.

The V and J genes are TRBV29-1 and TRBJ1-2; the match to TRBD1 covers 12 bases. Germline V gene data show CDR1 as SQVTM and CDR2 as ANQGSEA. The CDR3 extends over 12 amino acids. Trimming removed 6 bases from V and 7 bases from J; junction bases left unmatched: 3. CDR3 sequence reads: CSVRDRGRGYTF. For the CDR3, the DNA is TGCAGCGTGCGGGACAGGGGGCGTGGCTACACCTTC.

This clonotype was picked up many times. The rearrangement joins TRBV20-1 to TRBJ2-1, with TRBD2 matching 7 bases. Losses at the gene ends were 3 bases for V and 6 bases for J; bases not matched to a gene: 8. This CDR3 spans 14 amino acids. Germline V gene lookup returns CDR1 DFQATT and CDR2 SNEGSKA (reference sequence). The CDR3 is CSARAPGGTNEQFF. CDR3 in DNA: TGCAGTGCTAGGGCCCCGGGAGGAACCAATGAGCAGTTCTTC.

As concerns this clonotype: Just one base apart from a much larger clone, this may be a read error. The CDR3 spells CASSALQETQYF. The CDR3 DNA is TGTGCCAGCAGCGCACTACAAGAGACCCAGTACTTC. This rearrangement joins TRBV14 to TRBJ2-5; no clear D. V was pared by 5 bases and J by 2 bases, with 6 bases between. Germline loops: CDR1 SGHDN, CDR2 FVKESK. The length of the CDR3 is 12 residues. The full variable domain, completed using reference TRBV14 and TRBJ2-5, is EAGVTQFPSHSVIEKGQTVTLRCDPISGHDNLYWYRRVMGKEIKFLLHFVKESKQDESGMPNNRFLAERTGGTYSTLKVQPAELEDSGVYFCASSALQETQYFGPGTRLLVL.

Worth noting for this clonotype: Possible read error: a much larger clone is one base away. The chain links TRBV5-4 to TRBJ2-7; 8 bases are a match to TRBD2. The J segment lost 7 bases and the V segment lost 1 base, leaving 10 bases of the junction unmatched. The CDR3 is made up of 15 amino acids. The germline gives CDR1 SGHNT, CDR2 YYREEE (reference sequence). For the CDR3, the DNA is TGTGCCAGCAGCTTGAGCGGGAGAAGTTACAATGAGCAGTACTTC. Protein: CASSLSGRSYNEQYF.

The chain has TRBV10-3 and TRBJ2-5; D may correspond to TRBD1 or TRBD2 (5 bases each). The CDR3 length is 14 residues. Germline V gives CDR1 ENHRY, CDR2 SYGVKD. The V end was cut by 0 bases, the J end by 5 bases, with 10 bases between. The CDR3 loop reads CAISESGPSETQYF. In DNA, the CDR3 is TGTGCCATCAGTGAGTCGGGACCTTCGGAGACCCAGTACTTC.

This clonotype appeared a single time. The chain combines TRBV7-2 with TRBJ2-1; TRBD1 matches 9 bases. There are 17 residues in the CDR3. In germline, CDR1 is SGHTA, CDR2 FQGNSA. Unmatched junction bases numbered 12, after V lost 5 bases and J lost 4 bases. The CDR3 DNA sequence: TGTGCCAGCAGCCCAAGATTACCGGGACAGGGATACAATGAGCAGTTCTTC. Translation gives CASSPRLPGQGYNEQFF.